The rows below give T cell receptor beta chains drawn from one sample of a study of OX40 agonist ivuxolimab in advanced cancers. Method: immunoSEQ multiplex PCR; TCRdb's copy keeps in-frame clones and lacks some. The repertoire holds roughly 80,000 clones, with about 93% as singletons. The source material was CD4+ or CD8+ T cells sorted from blood, sampled in a trial of the OX40 agonist ivuxolimab. The source of these receptors is an adult with an advanced solid tumor such as melanoma, head and neck, liver or kidney cancer. CDR3s include the opening cysteine and the closing phenylalanine or tryptophan. D genes are given only for firm matches. Rows may omit the clone size; those that give it use once, few, many or a size class.

d_gene: NA; j_gene: TRBJ1-3; abundance: NA; v_gene: TRBV28; CDR3aa: CASSTRTKHYSGNTIYF; CDR3nt: TGTGCCAGCAGTACCCGGACGAAACACTACTCTGGAAACACCATATATTTT
d_gene: TRBD2; j_gene: TRBJ2-3; abundance: NA; v_gene: TRBV5-1; CDR3aa: CASSRGTSPDTQYF; CDR3nt: TGCGCCAGCAGCAGGGGGACTAGCCCAGATACGCAGTATTTT
d_gene: TRBD2; j_gene: TRBJ2-1; abundance: NA; v_gene: TRBV19; CDR3aa: CASLGLAGGPPYNEQFF; CDR3nt: TGTGCCAGTCTGGGACTAGCGGGAGGGCCGCCCTACAATGAGCAGTTCTTC
d_gene: NA; j_gene: TRBJ2-3; abundance: NA; v_gene: TRBV11-3; CDR3aa: CASSLIGQGPDTQYF; CDR3nt: TGTGCCAGCAGCTTAATAGGGCAGGGTCCAGATACGCAGTATTTT
d_gene: TRBD1; j_gene: TRBJ1-5; abundance: NA; v_gene: TRBV19; CDR3aa: CASSTRQGDSNQPQHF; CDR3nt: TGTGCCAGTAGTACCCGACAGGGGGATAGCAATCAGCCCCAGCATTTT
d_gene: NA; j_gene: TRBJ1-5; abundance: NA; v_gene: TRBV28; CDR3aa: CASRLGGISNQPQHF; CDR3nt: TGTGCCAGCAGACTCGGGGGGATAAGCAATCAGCCCCAGCATTTT
d_gene: TRBD1; j_gene: TRBJ2-7; abundance: NA; v_gene: TRBV28; CDR3aa: CASSPGQGYKQYF; CDR3nt: TGTGCCAGCAGTCCCGGACAGGGCTACAAGCAGTACTTC
d_gene: NA; j_gene: TRBJ1-4; abundance: NA; v_gene: TRBV7-2; CDR3aa: CASSSTITNEKLFF; CDR3nt: TGTGCCAGCAGCTCGACAATAACTAATGAAAAACTGTTTTTT
d_gene: NA; j_gene: TRBJ2-5; abundance: NA; v_gene: TRBV7-2; CDR3aa: CASSPQTGTETQYF; CDR3nt: TGTGCCAGCAGCCCTCAGACAGGCACAGAGACCCAGTACTTC
d_gene: TRBD1; j_gene: TRBJ1-3; abundance: NA; v_gene: TRBV4-3; CDR3aa: CASSWGQGALGNTIYF; CDR3nt: TGCGCCAGCAGCTGGGGACAGGGGGCGCTTGGAAACACCATATATTTT
d_gene: NA; j_gene: TRBJ1-1; abundance: NA; v_gene: TRBV4-1; CDR3aa: CASSQAQGLNTEAFF; CDR3nt: TGCGCCAGCAGCCAAGCACAGGGTTTGAACACTGAAGCTTTCTTT
d_gene: NA; j_gene: TRBJ1-3; abundance: NA; v_gene: TRBV5-8; CDR3aa: CASSLYRTTIYF; CDR3nt: TGTGCCAGCAGCTTATACCGTACCACCATATATTTT
d_gene: NA; j_gene: TRBJ2-2; abundance: NA; v_gene: TRBV18; CDR3aa: CASSPGSTPNTGELFF; CDR3nt: TGTGCCAGCTCACCAGGCTCGACACCGAACACCGGGGAGCTGTTTTTT
d_gene: NA; j_gene: TRBJ1-1; abundance: once; v_gene: TRBV6-5; CDR3aa: CASSYDPGGALEAFF; CDR3nt: TGTGCCAGCAGTTACGACCCGGGCGGGGCCCTTGAAGCTTTCTTT
d_gene: NA; j_gene: TRBJ2-1; abundance: NA; v_gene: TRBV30; CDR3aa: CAWSVGASNIYNEQFF; CDR3nt: TGTGCCTGGAGTGTGGGTGCCAGTAATATATACAATGAGCAGTTCTTC
d_gene: TRBD2; j_gene: TRBJ2-7; abundance: NA; v_gene: TRBV9; CDR3aa: CASSPGLAGLEQYF; CDR3nt: TGTGCCAGCAGCCCGGGACTAGCGGGACTGGAGCAGTACTTC
d_gene: NA; j_gene: TRBJ2-5; abundance: NA; v_gene: TRBV6-6; CDR3aa: CASSLGGVGQQETQYF; CDR3nt: TGTGCCAGCAGTCTCGGAGGGGTGGGACAGCAAGAGACCCAGTACTTC
d_gene: NA; j_gene: TRBJ2-3; abundance: NA; v_gene: TRBV19; CDR3aa: CASSPQDREDTQYF; CDR3nt: TGTGCCAGTAGTCCCCAGGACCGGGAGGATACGCAGTATTTT